This T cell receptor beta chain is drawn from a study of Graves' ophthalmopathy and Graves' hyperthyroidism. This CDR3 has 14 residues. The germline V gene encodes CDR1 MNHEY and CDR2 SVGEGT. Germline trimming cut 6 bases from V and 3 bases from J; bases unmatched to any gene: 7. The sequenced template was RNA, covering the TCR beta CDR3 region. In the first round, RT-PCR was carried out with HTBI primers, and a multiplex PCR formed the second round. TCRdb used MiXCR to reprocess the multiplex PCR reads, holding one entry per CDR3 protein. The sample shows approximately 160,000 distinct CDR3 sequences, approximately 40% of them seen only once. This clonotype was detected ten times or more. No donor had other autoimmune disease, uncontrolled infection, pregnancy or lactation. The evidence that diagnosis relied on was clinical symptoms, serum thyroxine, TRAb, thyroid ultrasound and orbital computed tomography.

Sequenced: peripheral blood. This receptor was obtained from a man aged 30 to 39 with Graves' ophthalmopathy. The genes are TRBV6-2 or TRBV6-3 and TRBJ1-2; 7 bases are shared with TRBD1. The CDR3 is CASSTGQSYYGYTF. Written as DNA, the CDR3 is TGTGCCAGCAGCACGGGACAGAGCTACTATGGCTACACCTTC.